This T cell receptor (beta chain) was recovered during a study of T cells in localized non-small cell lung cancer. CDR1 and CDR2 from the germline V gene are SGHAT and FQNNGV. The CDR3 is made up of 16 amino acids. The ends lost 2 bases at V and 4 bases at J; junction bases unmatched: 7. Points from the study as a whole: Median detection of top 100 tumor clones in adjacent lung was under 75 clones.

This clone was counted a few times. The antigen is unknown. Profiling relied on immunoSEQ multiplex PCR, and the TCRdb table lists in-frame clones only, not all of them. Of 130,000 or so clones listed, more than 70% are singletons. This clonotype originated in a female donor of 60 years or more with stage I lung adenocarcinoma. The V call is TRBV11-2, the J call TRBJ2-7; 11 bases are shared with TRBD1. The sample consisted of peripheral blood, taken before any cancer treatment. The CDR3: CASSLFMGTGGYEQYF. Written as DNA, the CDR3 is TGTGCCAGCAGCTTATTTATGGGGACAGGGGGGTACGAGCAGTACTTC.